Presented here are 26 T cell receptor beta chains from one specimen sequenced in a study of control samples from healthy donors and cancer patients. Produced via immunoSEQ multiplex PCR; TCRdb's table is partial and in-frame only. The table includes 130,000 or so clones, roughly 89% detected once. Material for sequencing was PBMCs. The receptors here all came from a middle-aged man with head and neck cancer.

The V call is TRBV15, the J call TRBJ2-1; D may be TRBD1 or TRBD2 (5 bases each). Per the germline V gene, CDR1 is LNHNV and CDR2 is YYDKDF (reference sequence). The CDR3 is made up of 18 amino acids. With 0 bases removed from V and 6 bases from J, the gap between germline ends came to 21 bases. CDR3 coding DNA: TGTGCCACCAGCAGAGATGGGAGACAGCGGAAGACATTCAATGAGCAGTTCTTC. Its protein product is CATSRDGRQRKTFNEQFF.

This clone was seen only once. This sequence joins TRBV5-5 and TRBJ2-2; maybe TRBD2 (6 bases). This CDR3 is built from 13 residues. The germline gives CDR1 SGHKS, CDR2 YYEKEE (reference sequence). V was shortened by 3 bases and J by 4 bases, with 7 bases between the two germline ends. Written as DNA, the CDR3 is TGTGCCAGCAGCTGGGGGGTCACCGGGGAGCTGTTTTTT. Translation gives CASSWGVTGELFF. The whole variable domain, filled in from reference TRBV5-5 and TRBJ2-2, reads DAGVTQSPTHLIKTRGQQVTLRCSPISGHKSVSWYQQVLGQGPQFIFQYYEKEERGRGNFPDRFSARQFPNYSSELNVNALLLGDSALYLCASSWGVTGELFFGEGSRLTVL.

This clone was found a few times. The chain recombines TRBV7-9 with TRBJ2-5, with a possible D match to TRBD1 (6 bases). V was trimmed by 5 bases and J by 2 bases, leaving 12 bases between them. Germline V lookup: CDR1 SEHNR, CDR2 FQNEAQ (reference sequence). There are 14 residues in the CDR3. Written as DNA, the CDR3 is TGTGCCAGCAGCAAAACCGGACAGCAAGAGACCCAGTACTTC. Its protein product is CASSKTGQQETQYF.

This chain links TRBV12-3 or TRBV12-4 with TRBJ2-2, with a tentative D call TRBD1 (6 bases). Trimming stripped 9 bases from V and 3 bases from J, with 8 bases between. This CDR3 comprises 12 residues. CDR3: CASRTDTGELFF. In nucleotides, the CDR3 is TGTGCCAGTCGGACAGACACCGGGGAGCTGTTTTTT.

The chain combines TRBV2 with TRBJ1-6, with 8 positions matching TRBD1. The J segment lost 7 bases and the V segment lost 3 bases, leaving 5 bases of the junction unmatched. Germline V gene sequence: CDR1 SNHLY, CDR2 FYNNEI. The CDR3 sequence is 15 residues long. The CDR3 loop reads CASSEFDRGNSPLHF. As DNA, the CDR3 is TGTGCCAGCAGTGAGTTCGACAGGGGCAATTCACCCCTCCACTTT.

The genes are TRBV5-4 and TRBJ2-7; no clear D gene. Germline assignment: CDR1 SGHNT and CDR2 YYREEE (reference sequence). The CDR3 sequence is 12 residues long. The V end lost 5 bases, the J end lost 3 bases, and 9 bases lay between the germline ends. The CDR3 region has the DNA TGTGCCAGCAGTCCCAACGACTACGAGCAGTACTTC. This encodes CASSPNDYEQYF.

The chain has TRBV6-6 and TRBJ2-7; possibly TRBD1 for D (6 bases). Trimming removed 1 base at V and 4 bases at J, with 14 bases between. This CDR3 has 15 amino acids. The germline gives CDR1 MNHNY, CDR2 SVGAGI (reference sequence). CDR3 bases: TGTGCCAGCAGTTACTATCTAGGGGGTGATTACGAGCAGTACTTC. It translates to CASSYYLGGDYEQYF.

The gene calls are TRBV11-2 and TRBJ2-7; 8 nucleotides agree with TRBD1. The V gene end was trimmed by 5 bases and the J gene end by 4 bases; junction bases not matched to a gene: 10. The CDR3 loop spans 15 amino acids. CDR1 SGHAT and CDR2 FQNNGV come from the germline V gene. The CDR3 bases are TGTGCCAGCAGCGCGGGACAGGAACTTTTGTACGAGCAGTACTTC. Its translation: CASSAGQELLYEQYF. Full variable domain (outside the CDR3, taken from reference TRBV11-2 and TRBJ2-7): EAGVAQSPRYKIIEKRQSVAFWCNPISGHATLYWYQQILGQGPKLLIQFQNNGVVDDSQLPKDRFSAERLKGVDSTLKIQPAKLEDSAVYLCASSAGQELLYEQYFGPGTRLTVT.

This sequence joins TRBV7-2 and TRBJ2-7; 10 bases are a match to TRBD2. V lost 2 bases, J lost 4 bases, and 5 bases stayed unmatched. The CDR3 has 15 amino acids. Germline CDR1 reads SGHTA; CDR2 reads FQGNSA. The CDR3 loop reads CASSLQAGGEYEQYF. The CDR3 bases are TGTGCCAGCAGCTTACAAGCGGGAGGGGAGTACGAGCAGTACTTC.

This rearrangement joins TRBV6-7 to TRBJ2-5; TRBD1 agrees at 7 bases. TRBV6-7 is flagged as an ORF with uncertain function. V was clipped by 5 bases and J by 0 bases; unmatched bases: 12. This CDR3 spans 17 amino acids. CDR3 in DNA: TGTGCCAGCAGTAGCTACCACAGGGGCGGGTACCAAGAGACCCAGTACTTC. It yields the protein CASSSYHRGGYQETQYF.

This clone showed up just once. In DNA, the CDR3 is TGTGCCACCAGTGACTCGACAGAGATCTATGGCTACACCTTC. Its translation is CATSDSTEIYGYTF. V gene TRBV24-1 combines with J gene TRBJ1-2; D may be TRBD1 (5 bases). This CDR3 comprises 14 residues. The V end was cut by 4 bases, the J end by 4 bases, with 12 bases between. From germline, CDR1 is KGHDR and CDR2 SFDVKD.

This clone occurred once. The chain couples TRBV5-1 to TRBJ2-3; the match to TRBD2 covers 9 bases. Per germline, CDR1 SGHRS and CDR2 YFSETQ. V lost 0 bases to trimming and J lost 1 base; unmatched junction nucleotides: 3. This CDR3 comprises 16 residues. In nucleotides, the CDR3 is TGCGCCAGCAGCTTGGGGGCTAGCGGGGGCACAGATACGCAGTATTTT. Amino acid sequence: CASSLGASGGTDTQYF.

CDR3 amino acids: CASSASRDTQYF. CDR3 bases: TGTGCCAGCAGCGCCTCAAGGGATACGCAGTATTTT. The rearrangement joins TRBV11-2 to TRBJ2-3; D not resolved. V was clipped by 5 bases and J by 6 bases, with 9 bases between them. CDR3 length equals 12 residues. CDR1 is SGHAT, CDR2 FQNNGV, per germline.

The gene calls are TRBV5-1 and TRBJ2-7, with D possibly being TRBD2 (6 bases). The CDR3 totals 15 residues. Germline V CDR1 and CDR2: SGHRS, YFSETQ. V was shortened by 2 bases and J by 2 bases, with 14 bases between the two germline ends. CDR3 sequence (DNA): TGCGCCAGCAGCTTAACCGGAGGGACCACCTACGAGCAGTACTTC. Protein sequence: CASSLTGGTTYEQYF.

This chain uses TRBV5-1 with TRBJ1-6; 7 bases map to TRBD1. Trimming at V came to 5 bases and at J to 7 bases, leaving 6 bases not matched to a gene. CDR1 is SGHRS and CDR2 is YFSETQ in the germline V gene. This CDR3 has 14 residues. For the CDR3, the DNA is TGCGCCAGCAGATACCTCAGGGGGAATTCACCCCTCCACTTT. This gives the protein CASRYLRGNSPLHF.

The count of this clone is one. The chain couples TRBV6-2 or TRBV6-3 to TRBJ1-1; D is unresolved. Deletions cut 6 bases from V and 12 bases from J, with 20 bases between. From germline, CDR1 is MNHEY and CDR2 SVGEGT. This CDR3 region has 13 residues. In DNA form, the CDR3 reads TGTGCCAGCAGCGGTAGCTCCGGGTTCTTGACTTTCTTT. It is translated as CASSGSSGFLTFF.

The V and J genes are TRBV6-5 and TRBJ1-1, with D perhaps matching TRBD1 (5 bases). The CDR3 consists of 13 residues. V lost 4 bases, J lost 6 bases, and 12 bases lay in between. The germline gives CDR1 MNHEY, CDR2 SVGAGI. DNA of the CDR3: TGTGCCAGCAGTTCGGCGGGGGAAGCTGAAGCTTTCTTT. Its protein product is CASSSAGEAEAFF.

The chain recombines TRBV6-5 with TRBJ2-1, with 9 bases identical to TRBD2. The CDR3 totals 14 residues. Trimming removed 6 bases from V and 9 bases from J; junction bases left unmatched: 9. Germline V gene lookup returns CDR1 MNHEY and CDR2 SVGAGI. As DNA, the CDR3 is TGTGCCAGCAGGGGGCCTAGCGGGACGGTTGAGCAGTTCTTC. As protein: CASRGPSGTVEQFF.

CDR3 residues: CASSIEMGDTIYF. CDR3 bases: TGTGCCAGTAGTATTGAAATGGGGGACACCATATATTTT. This chain joins TRBV19 and TRBJ1-3, with a weak D call TRBD1 (5 bases). The V and J ends lost 3 bases and 8 bases respectively, with 11 bases between them. Per germline, CDR1 LNHDA and CDR2 SQIVND (reference sequence). The CDR3 length is 13 residues.

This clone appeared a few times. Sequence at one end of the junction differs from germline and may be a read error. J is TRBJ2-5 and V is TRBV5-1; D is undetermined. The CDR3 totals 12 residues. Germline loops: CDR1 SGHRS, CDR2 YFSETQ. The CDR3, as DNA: TGCGCCAGCAGCGTTTACCACGAGACCCAGTACTTC. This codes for CASSVYHETQYF.

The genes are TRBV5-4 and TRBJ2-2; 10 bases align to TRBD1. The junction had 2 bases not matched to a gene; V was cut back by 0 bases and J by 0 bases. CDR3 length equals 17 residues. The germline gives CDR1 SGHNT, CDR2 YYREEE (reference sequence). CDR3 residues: CASSLETGGPNTGELFF. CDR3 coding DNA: TGTGCCAGCAGCTTGGAGACAGGGGGCCCGAACACCGGGGAGCTGTTTTTT. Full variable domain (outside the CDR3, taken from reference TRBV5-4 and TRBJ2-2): ETGVTQSPTHLIKTRGQQVTLRCSSQSGHNTVSWYQQALGQGPQFIFQYYREEENGRGNFPPRFSGLQFPNYSSELNVNALELDDSALYLCASSLETGGPNTGELFFGEGSRLTVL.

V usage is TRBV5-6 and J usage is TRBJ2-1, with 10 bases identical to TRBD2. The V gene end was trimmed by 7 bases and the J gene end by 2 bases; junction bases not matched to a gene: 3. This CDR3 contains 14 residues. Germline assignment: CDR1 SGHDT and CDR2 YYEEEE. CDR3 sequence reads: CASLAGGPYNEQFF. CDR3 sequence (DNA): TGTGCCAGCTTAGCGGGAGGTCCCTACAATGAGCAGTTCTTC.

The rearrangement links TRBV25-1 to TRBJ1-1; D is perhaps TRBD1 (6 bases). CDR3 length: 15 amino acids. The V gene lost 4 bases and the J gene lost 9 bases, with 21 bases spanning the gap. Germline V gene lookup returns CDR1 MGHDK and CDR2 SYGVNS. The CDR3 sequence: CASSGDITTGGKAFF. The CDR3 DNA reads TGTGCCAGCAGTGGGGATATAACGACAGGAGGGAAAGCTTTCTTT.

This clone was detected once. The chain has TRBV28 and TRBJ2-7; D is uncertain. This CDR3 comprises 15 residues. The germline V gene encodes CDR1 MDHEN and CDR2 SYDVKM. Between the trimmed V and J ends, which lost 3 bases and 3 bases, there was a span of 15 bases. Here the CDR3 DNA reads TGTGCCAGCAGTTTCCTTCATGGGAAAAACTACGAGCAGTACTTC. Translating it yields CASSFLHGKNYEQYF.

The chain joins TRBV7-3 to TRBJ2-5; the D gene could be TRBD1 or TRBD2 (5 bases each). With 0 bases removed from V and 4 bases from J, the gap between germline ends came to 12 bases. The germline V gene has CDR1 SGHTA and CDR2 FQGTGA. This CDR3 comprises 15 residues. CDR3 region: CASSLTWGTGETQYF. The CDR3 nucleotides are TGTGCCAGCAGCTTAACATGGGGGACGGGAGAGACCCAGTACTTC. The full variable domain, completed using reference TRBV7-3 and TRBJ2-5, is GAGVSQTPSNKVTEKGKYVELRCDPISGHTALYWYRQSLGQGPEFLIYFQGTGAADDSGLPNDRFFAVRPEGSVSTLKIQRTERGDSAVYLCASSLTWGTGETQYFGPGTRLLVL.

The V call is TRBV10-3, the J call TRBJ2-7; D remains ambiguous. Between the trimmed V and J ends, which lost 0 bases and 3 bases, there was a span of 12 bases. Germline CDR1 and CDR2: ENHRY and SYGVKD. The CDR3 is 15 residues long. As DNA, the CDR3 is TGTGCCATCAGTGAGTCGAAAGGGCGCGGCTACGAGCAGTACTTC. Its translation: CAISESKGRGYEQYF.